This TCR beta chain is from a study of blood T cell repertoires in COVID-19. A note on this clone: The same CDR3 is also encoded by other DNA sequences in this sample.

Original processing methods: The assay estimated nucleated cells by amplifying reference gene primers. Produced via immunoSEQ multiplex PCR; TCRdb's table is partial and in-frame only. D and trimming come from the DNA, and the V and J calls and clone size come from that table. The data contain approximately 270,000 clones, about 89% of them singletons. The CDR3 length is 13 residues. Trimming cost V 4 bases and J 4 bases; bases outside gene matches: 4. Germline V CDR1 and CDR2: GTSNPN, SVGIG (reference sequence). Sequencing was carried out using peripheral blood. The rearrangement links TRBV30 to TRBJ2-7, with 10 bases aligning to TRBD1. The TCR comes from a man aged 40-49 years with active or convalescent COVID-19. The CDR3 is CAWNPGQGYEQYF. DNA of the CDR3: TGTGCCTGGAACCCGGGACAGGGGTACGAGCAGTACTTC.